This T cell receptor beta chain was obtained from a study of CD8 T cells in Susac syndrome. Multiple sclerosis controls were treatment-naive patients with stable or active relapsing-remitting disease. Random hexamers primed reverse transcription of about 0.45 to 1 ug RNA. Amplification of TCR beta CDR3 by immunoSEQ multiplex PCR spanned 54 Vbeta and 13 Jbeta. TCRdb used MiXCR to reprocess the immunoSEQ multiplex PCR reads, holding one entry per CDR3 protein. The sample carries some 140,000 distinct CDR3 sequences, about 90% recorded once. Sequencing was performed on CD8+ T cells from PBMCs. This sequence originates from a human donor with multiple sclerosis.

CDR3 sequence: CASSPNIGTGFTEQYF. CDR3 coding DNA: TGTGCCAGCAGCCCCAACATTGGGACAGGCTTTACCGAGCAGTACTTC. The rearrangement uses TRBV3-1 and TRBJ2-7; 8 bases line up with TRBD1. The germline gives CDR1 LGHDT, CDR2 YNNKEL (reference sequence). V lost 4 bases and J lost 6; bases outside the gene matches: 14. The length of the CDR3 is 16 residues.